This T cell receptor beta chain was documented in a study of blood T cell repertoires in COVID-19. Study-wide background: Donors in the United States, Italy and Spain gave samples during acute or convalescent COVID-19.

The V gene lost 8 bases and the J gene lost 8 bases, with 12 bases spanning the gap. CDR3 length: 12 residues. CDR1 and CDR2 (germline): MDHEN, SYDVKM. Data came from immunoSEQ multiplex PCR; TCRdb stores just in-frame clones and leaves some out. The data hold about 210,000 clones, with more than 70% observed a single time. Sequencing input: peripheral blood. This receptor was taken from a woman aged 45-60 years with acute or convalescent COVID-19. V and J are TRBV28 and TRBJ1-4; D not resolved. CDR3 in amino acids: CASGSIAEKLFF. CDR3 nucleotide sequence: TGTGCCAGCGGCAGTATCGCCGAAAAACTGTTTTTT.